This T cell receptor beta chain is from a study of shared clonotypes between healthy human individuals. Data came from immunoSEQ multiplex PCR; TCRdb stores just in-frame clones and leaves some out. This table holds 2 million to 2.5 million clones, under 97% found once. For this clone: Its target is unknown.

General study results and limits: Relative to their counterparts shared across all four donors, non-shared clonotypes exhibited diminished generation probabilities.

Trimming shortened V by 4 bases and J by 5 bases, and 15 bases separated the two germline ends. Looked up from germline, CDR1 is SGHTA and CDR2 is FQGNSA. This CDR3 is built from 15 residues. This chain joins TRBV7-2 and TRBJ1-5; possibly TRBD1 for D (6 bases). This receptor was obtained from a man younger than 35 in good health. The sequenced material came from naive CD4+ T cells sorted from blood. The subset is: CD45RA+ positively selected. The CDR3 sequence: CASSSTTGLDQPQHF. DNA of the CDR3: TGTGCCAGCAGCTCAACCACAGGGTTGGATCAGCCCCAGCATTTT.